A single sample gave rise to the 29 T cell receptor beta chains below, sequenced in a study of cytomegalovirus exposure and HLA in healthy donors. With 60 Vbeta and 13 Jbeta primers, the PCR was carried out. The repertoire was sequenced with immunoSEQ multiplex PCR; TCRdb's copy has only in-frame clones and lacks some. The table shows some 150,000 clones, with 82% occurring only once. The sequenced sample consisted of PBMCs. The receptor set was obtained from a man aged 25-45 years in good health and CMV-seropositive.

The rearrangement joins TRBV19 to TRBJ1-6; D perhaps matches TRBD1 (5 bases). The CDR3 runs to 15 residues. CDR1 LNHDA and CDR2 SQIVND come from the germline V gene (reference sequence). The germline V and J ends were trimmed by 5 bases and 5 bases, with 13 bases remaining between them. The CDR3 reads CASSLRARDNSPLHF. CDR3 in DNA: TGTGCCAGTAGTCTCAGGGCCAGGGATAATTCACCCCTCCACTTT.

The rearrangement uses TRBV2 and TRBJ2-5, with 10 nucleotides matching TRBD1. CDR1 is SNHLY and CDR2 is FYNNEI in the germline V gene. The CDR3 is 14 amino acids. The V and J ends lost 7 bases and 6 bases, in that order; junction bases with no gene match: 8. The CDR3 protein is CASKATGGPKTQYF. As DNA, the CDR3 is TGTGCCAGCAAGGCGACAGGGGGCCCGAAGACCCAGTACTTC.

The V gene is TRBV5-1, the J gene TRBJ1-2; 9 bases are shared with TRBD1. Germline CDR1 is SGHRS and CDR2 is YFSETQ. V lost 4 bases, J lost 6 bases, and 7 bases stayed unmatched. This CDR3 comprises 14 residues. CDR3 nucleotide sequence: TGCGCCAGCAGCGGGCAACAGGGGGCGGATGGCTACACCTTC. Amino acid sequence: CASSGQQGADGYTF.

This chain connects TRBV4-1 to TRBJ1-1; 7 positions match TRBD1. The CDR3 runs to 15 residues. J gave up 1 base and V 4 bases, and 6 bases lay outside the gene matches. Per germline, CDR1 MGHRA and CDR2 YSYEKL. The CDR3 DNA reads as TGCGCCAGCAGCCGAATCGGGACAGCGAACACTGAAGCTTTCTTT. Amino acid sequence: CASSRIGTANTEAFF.

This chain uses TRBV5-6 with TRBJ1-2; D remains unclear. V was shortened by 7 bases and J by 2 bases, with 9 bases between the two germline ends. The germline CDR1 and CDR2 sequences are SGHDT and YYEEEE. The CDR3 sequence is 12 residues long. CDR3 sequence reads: CASGRRNYGYTF. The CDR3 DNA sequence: TGTGCCAGCGGGAGAAGGAACTATGGCTACACCTTC. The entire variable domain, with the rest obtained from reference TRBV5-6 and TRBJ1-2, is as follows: DAGVTQSPTHLIKTRGQQVTLRCSPKSGHDTVSWYQQALGQGPQFIFQYYEEEERQRGNFPDRFSGHQFPNYSSELNVNALLLGDSALYLCASGRRNYGYTFGSGTRLTVV.

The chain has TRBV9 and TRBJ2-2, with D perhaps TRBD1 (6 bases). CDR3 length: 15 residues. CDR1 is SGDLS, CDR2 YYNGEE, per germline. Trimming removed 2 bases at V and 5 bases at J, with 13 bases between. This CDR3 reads CASSVGGSGTGELFF. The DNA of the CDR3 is TGTGCCAGCAGCGTTGGGGGCTCGGGGACCGGGGAGCTGTTTTTT.

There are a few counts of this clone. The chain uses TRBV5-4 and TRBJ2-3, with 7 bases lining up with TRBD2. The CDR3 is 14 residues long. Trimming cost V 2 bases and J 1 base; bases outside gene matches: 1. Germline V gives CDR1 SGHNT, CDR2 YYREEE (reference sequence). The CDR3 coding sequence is TGTGCCAGCAGCTTCCGGGGGGGCACAGATACGCAGTATTTT. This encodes CASSFRGGTDTQYF.

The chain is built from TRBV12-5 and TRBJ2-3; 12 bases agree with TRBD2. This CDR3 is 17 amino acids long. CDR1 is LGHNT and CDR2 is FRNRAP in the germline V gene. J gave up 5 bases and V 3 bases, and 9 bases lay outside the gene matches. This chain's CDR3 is CASGFSRTSGTGDTQYF. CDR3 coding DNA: TGTGCTAGTGGTTTTTCCCGGACTAGCGGGACAGGAGATACGCAGTATTTT.

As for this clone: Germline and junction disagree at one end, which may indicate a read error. Here the CDR3 reads CASRDRANGLTF. The CDR3 bases are TGTGCCAGCAGGGACAGGGCCAACGGCCTGACTTTC. This chain joins TRBV27 and TRBJ2-6; TRBD1 aligns across 8 bases. This CDR3 is 12 amino acids long. Per the germline V gene, CDR1 is MNHEY and CDR2 is SMNVEV (reference sequence).

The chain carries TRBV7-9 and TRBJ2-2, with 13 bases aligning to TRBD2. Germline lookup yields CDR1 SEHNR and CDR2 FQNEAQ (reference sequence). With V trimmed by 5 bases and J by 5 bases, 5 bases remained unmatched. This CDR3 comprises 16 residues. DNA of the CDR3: TGTGCCAGCAGCATCGGACTAGCGGGGGTTACCGGGGAGCTGTTTTTT. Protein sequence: CASSIGLAGVTGELFF.

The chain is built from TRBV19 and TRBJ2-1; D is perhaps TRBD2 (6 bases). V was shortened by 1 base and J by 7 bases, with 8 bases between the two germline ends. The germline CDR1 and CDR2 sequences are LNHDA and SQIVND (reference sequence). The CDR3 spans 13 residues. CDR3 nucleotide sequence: TGTGCCAGTAGTATAGGGGGGACTAATGAGCAGTTCTTC. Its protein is CASSIGGTNEQFF.

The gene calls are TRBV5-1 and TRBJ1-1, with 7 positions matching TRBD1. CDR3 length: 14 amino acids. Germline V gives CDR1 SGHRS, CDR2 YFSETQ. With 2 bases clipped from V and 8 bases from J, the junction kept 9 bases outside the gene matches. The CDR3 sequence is CASSLVTGYTEAFF. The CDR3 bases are TGCGCCAGCAGCTTAGTGACAGGGTATACAGAAGCTTTCTTT.

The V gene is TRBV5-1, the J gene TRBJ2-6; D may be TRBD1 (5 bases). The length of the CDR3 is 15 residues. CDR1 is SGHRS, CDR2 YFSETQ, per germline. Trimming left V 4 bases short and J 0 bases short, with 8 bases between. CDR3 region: CASSIDSSGANVLTF. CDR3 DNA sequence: TGCGCCAGCAGCATCGACAGCTCTGGGGCCAACGTCCTGACTTTC.

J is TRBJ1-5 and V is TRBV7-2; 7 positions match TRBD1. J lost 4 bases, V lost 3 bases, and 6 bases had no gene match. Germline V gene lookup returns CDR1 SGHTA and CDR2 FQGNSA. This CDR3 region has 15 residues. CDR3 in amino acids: CASSFQGGKNQPQHF. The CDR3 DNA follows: TGTGCCAGCAGCTTTCAGGGGGGTAAGAATCAGCCCCAGCATTTT.

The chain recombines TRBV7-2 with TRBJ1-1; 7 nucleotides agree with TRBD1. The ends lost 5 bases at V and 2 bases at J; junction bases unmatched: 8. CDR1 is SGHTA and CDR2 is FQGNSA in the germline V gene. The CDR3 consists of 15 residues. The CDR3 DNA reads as TGTGCCAGCAGCCTTAGGACAGGACTTAACACTGAAGCTTTCTTT. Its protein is CASSLRTGLNTEAFF.

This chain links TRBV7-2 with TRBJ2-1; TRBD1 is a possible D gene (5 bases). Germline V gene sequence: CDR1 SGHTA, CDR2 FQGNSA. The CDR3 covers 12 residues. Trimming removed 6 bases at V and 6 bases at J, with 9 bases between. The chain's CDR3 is CASSYQGNEQFF. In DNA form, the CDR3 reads TGTGCCAGCAGTTATCAGGGCAATGAGCAGTTCTTC.

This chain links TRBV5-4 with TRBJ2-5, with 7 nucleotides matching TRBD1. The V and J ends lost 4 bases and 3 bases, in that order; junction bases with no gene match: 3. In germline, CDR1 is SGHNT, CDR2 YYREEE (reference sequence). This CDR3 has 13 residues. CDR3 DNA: TGTGCCAGCAGCCACGGGACAGAAGAGACCCAGTACTTC. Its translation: CASSHGTEETQYF. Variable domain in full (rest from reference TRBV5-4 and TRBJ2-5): ETGVTQSPTHLIKTRGQQVTLRCSSQSGHNTVSWYQQALGQGPQFIFQYYREEENGRGNFPPRFSGLQFPNYSSELNVNALELDDSALYLCASSHGTEETQYFGPGTRLLVL.

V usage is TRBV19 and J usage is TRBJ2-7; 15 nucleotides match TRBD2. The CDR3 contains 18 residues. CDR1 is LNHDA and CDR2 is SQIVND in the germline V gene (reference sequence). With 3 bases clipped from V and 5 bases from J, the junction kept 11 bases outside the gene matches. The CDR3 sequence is CASSIALGLAGGPNEQYF. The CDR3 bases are TGTGCCAGTAGTATTGCTCTCGGACTAGCGGGAGGGCCGAACGAGCAGTACTTC.

Here the CDR3 reads CASSRGGTVVQPQHF. The CDR3 DNA sequence: TGTGCCAGTAGTCGGGGGGGGACAGTGGTTCAGCCCCAGCATTTT. The V and J genes are TRBV19 and TRBJ1-5, with 7 bases aligning to TRBD1. V lost 5 bases, J lost 6 bases, and 10 bases stayed unmatched. The germline V gene has CDR1 LNHDA and CDR2 SQIVND (reference sequence). The CDR3 is 15 amino acids.

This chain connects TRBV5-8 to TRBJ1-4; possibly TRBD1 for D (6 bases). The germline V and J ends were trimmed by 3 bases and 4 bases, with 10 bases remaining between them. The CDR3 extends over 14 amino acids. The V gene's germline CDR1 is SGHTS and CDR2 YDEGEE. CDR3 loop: CASSYTGINEKLFF. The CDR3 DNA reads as TGTGCCAGCAGCTATACAGGGATTAATGAAAAACTGTTTTTT.

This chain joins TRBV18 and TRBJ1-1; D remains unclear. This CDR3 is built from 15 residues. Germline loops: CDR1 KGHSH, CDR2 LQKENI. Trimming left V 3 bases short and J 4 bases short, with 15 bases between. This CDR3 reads CASSPGGGKFTEAFF. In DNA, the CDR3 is TGTGCCAGCTCACCGGGAGGAGGGAAGTTCACTGAAGCTTTCTTT.

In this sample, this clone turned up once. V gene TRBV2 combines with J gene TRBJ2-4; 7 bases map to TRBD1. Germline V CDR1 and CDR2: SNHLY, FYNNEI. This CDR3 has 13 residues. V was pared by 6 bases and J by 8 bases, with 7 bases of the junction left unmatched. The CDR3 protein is CASRETGSDIQYF. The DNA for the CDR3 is TGTGCCAGCAGAGAGACAGGGTCGGACATTCAGTACTTC.

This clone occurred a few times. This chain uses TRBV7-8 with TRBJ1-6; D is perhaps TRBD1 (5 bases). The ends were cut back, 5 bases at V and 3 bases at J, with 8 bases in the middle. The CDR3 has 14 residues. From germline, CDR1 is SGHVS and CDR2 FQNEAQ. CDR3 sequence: CASSGGNYNSPLHF. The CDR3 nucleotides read TGTGCCAGCAGCGGGGGGAACTATAATTCACCCCTCCACTTT. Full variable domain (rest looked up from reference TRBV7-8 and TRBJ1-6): GAGVSQSPRYKVAKRGQDVALRCDPISGHVSLFWYQQALGQGPEFLTYFQNEAQLDKSGLPSDRFFAERPEGSVSTLKIQRTQQEDSAVYLCASSGGNYNSPLHFGNGTRLTVT.

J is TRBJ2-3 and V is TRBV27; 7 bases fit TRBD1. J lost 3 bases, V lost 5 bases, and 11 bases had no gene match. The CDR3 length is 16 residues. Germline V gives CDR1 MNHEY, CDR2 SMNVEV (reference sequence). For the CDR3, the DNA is TGTGCCAGCAGTCTAAAACCGACAGGGCATACAGATACGCAGTATTTT. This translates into CASSLKPTGHTDTQYF.

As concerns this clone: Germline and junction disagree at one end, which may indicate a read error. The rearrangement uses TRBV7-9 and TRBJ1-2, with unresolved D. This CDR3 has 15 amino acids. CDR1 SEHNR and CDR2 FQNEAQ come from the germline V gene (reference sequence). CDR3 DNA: TGTTCCAGCAGCTTATCTATAGAGTTAGGAGATGGCTACACCTTC. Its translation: CSSSLSIELGDGYTF.

In DNA form, the CDR3 reads TGTGCCAGCAGTGAACGTCCTACAGATACGCAGTATTTT. Protein product: CASSERPTDTQYF. This chain links TRBV6-1 with TRBJ2-3; D ambiguous. The V gene's germline CDR1 is MNHNS and CDR2 SASEGT. The V and J ends lost 2 bases and 3 bases respectively, with 6 bases between them. CDR3 length equals 13 residues.

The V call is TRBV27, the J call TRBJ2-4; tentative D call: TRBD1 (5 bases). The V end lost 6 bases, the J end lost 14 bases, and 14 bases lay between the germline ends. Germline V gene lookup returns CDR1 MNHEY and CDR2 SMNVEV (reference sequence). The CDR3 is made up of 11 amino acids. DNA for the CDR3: TGTGCCAGCAGGGCGATGAGCAGGGAGTACTTC. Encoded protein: CASRAMSREYF.

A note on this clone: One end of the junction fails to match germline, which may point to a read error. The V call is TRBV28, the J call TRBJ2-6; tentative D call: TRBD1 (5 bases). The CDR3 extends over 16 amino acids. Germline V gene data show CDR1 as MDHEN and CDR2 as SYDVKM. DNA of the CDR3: TGTGCCAGCAGTTTCCTACAGGTCTCTGGGGCCAACGGCCTGACTTTC. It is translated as CASSFLQVSGANGLTF. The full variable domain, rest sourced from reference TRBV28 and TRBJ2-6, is DVKVTQSSRYLVKRTGEKVFLECVQDMDHENMFWYRQDPGLGLRLIYFSYDVKMKEKGDIPEGYSVSREKKERFSLILESASTNQTSMYLCASSFLQVSGANGLTFGAGSRLTVL.

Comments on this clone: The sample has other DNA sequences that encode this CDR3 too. CDR3 DNA sequence: TGTGCCAGCAGCTTCCTAGCGGGGAGAAACAATGAGCAGTTCTTC. It specifies CASSFLAGRNNEQFF. The rearrangement links TRBV11-2 to TRBJ2-1, with 9 bases that match TRBD2. Germline CDR1 and CDR2: SGHAT and FQNNGV. The CDR3 runs to 15 residues. With V trimmed by 3 bases and J by 5 bases, 5 bases remained unmatched. The full variable domain, completed using reference TRBV11-2 and TRBJ2-1, is EAGVAQSPRYKIIEKRQSVAFWCNPISGHATLYWYQQILGQGPKLLIQFQNNGVVDDSQLPKDRFSAERLKGVDSTLKIQPAKLEDSAVYLCASSFLAGRNNEQFFGPGTRLTVL.